Listed here is a single T cell receptor (beta chain). Its target antigen remains unknown. Qualities for individual bases were not recorded, and no much larger clone is one base off. This sample was taken from a study of blood T cell repertoires in COVID-19 (dated by TCRdb to the early 2020s). About the full investigation: Collaborator samples came from the United States, Italy and Spain and covered acute and convalescent phases of COVID-19. Where HLA class I and class II types were available, the types were taken from metadata supplied by the sample provider, not from assay-based typing. The dataset comprised deeply sampled blood TCRbeta repertoires from subjects exposed to, actively infected with, or recovered from COVID-19. The material from the prospective study consisted of cDNA or gDNA derived from T cells, B-cell-depleted T cells, or PBMCs. A freely available public database, intended as a resource for researchers studying the immune response to SARS-CoV-2, is where the repertoires were released. Sample metadata almost always included a de-identified subject ID, COVID-19 status, age in years and sex. Samples came from the ongoing ImmuneRACE study (first 160 participants) plus 1,254 subjects from 6 global collaborators.

Collaborating institutions collected whole blood in K2EDTA tubes following their own protocols. For TCRbeta analysis, collaborator samples were shipped as frozen whole blood, as isolated PBMCs, or as DNA extracted from either sample type. The study at large found these results: How much clinical and demographic metadata was included differed by source and by participant, and the metadata was provided uncurated.

TCRbeta CDR3 regions were amplified from genomic DNA using the immunoSEQ Assay, a bias-controlled multiplex PCR. The original methods were these. The number of nucleated cells in each sample was estimated from the amplification of reference gene primers within the assay. To quantify the absolute abundance of each unique TCRbeta CDR3 rearrangement, sequence reads were collapsed and filtered. For each sample, productive Simpson clonality was calculated by taking the square root of Simpson's diversity index across productive rearrangements. TCRdb mirrors the immuneACCESS table, restricted to in-frame sequences. Some clones are absent from its copies; in checked studies, under half trace to an unresolved V gene, and the reason for the others is unknown. The V and J calls and clone size are taken from that table; D and trimming were inferred from the DNA. Within this sample are 140,000 to 150,000 clones, with approximately 73% of them counted one time only. 4% to 4.5% of the sample belongs to the ten largest clones.

V loses 1 base of germline sequence and J loses 0 bases, and the interval between the two ends is 12 bases. Spanning cysteine to phenylalanine, the CDR3 consists of 17 amino acids. The only DNA kept is the CDR3, 51 bases in frame from the first base. Looking up the germline V gene yields CDR1 WSHSY and CDR2 SAAADI. The chain was built from TRBV10-2 and TRBJ2-2; a tentative D call is TRBD2 (6 bases match). The source is a man aged 55 to 70 with acute or convalescent COVID-19. Input material: peripheral blood. This receptor has the CDR3 CASSEWAAGTNTGELFF. At the DNA level, the sequence is TGCGCCAGCAGTGAGTGGGCCGCGGGAACGAACACCGGGGAGCTGTTTTTT.